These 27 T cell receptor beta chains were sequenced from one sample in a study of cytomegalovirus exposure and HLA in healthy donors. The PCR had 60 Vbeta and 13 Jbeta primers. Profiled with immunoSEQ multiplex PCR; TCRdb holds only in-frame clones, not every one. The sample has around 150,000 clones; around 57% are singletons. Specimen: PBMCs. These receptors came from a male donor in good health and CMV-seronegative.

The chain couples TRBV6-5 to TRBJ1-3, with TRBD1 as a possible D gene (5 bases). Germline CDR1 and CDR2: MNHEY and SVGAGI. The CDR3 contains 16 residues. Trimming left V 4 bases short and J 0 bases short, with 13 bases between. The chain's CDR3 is CASSSARVASGNTIYF. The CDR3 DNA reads TGTGCCAGCAGTTCGGCCAGGGTGGCCTCTGGAAACACCATATATTTT.

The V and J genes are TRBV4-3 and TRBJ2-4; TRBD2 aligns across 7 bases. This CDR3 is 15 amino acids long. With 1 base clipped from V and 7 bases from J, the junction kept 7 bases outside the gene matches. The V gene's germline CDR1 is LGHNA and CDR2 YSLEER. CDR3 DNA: TGCGCCAGCAGCCAAGGACTAGCTGGGGCGAACATTCAGTACTTC. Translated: CASSQGLAGANIQYF.

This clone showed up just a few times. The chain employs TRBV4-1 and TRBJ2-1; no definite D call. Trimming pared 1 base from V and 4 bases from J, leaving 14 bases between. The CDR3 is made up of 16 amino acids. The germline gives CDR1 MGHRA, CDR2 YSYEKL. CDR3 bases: TGCGCCAGCAGCCAAGTTGACTTAGTAGCTTACAATGAGCAGTTCTTC. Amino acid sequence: CASSQVDLVAYNEQFF.

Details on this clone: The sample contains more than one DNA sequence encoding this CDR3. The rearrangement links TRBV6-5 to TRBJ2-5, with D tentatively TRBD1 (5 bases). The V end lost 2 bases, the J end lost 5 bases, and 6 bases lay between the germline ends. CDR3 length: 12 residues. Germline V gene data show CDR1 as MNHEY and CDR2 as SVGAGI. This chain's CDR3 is CASSYQGETQYF. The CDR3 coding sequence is TGTGCCAGCAGTTACCAGGGCGAGACCCAGTACTTC.

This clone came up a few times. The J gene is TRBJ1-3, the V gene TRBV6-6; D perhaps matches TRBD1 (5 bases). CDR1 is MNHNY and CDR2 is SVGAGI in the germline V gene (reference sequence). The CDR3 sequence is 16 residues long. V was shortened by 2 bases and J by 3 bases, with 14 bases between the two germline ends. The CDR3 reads CASSYRGAAYGNTIYF. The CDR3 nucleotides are TGTGCCAGCAGTTACCGTGGGGCAGCTTATGGAAACACCATATATTTT.

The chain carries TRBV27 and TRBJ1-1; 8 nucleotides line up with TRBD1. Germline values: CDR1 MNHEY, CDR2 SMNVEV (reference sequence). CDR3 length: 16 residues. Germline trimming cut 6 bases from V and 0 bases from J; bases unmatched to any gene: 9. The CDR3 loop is CASSPGTGYLNTEAFF. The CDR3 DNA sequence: TGTGCCAGCAGCCCTGGGACAGGTTATCTGAACACTGAAGCTTTCTTT.

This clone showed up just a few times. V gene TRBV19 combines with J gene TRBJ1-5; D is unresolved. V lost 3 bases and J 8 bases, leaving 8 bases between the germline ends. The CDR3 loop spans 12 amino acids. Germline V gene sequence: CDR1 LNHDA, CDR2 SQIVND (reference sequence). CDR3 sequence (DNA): TGTGCCAGTAGTATTAGATCCGAGCCCCAGCATTTT. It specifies CASSIRSEPQHF.

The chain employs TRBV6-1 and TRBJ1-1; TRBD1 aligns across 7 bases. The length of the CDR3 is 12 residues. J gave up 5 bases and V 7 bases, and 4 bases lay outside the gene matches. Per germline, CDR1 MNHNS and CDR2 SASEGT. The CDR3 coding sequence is TGTGCCAGCACCAAACAGGGGACTGAAGCTTTCTTT. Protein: CASTKQGTEAFF.

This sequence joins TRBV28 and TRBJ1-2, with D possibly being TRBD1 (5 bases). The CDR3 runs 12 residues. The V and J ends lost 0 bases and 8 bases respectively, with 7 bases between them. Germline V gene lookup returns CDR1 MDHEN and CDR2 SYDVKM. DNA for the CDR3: TGTGCCAGCAGTTTATGGGCAGGGGGCTACACCTTC. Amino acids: CASSLWAGGYTF.

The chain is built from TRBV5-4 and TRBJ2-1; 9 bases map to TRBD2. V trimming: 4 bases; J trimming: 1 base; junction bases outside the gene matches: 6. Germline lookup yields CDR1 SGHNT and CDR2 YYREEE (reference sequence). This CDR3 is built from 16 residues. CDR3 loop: CASSLNSGGSYNEQFF. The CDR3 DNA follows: TGTGCCAGCAGCCTCAATAGCGGGGGATCCTACAATGAGCAGTTCTTC.

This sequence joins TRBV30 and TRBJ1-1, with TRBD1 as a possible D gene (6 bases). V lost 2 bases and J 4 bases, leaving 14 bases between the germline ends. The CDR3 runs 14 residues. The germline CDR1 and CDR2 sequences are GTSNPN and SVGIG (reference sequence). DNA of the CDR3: TGTGCCTGGAGTCGGGGGGGGCTCCCCACTGAAGCTTTCTTT. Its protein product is CAWSRGGLPTEAFF.

Written as DNA, the CDR3 is TGTGCCAGTAGTGTAGGGACAGCTGAAAAACTGTTTTTT. This translates into CASSVGTAEKLFF. The genes are TRBV19 and TRBJ1-4; 7 bases are a match to TRBD1. Trimming at V came to 5 bases and at J to 7 bases, leaving 4 bases not matched to a gene. The CDR3 covers 13 residues. Looked up from germline, CDR1 is LNHDA and CDR2 is SQIVND (reference sequence).

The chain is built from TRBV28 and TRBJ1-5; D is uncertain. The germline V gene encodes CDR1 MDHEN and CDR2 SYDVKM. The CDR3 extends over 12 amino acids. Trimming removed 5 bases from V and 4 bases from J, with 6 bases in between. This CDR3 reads CASSAPNQPQHF. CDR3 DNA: TGTGCCAGCAGTGCGCCTAATCAGCCCCAGCATTTT.

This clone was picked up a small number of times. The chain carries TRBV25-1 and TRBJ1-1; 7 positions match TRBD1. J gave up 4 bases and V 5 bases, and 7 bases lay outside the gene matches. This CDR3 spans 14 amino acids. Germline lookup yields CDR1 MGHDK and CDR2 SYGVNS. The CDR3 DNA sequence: TGTGCCAGCAGTCTGGAGGCAGGGGGCACTGAAGCTTTCTTT. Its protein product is CASSLEAGGTEAFF.

CDR3 residues: CASSYEGAGGYTF. The CDR3 nucleotides are TGTGCCAGCAGTTACGAGGGGGCTGGGGGCTACACCTTC. The chain has TRBV6-6 and TRBJ1-2; TRBD1 aligns across 7 bases. In germline, CDR1 is MNHNY, CDR2 SVGAGI (reference sequence). This CDR3 comprises 13 residues. Trimming removed 2 bases from V and 8 bases from J; junction bases left unmatched: 5.

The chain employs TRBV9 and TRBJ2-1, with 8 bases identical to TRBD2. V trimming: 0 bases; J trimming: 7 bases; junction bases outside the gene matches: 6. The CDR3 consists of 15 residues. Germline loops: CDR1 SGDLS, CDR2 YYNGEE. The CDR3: CASSVATGGPNEQFF. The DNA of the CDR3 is TGTGCCAGCAGCGTAGCAACGGGGGGGCCTAATGAGCAGTTCTTC.

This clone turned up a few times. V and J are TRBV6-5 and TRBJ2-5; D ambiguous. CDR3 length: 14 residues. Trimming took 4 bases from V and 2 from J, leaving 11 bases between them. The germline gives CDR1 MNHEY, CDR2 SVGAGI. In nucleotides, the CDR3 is TGTGCCAGCAGTTCACCGGGTATTCAAGAGACCCAGTACTTC. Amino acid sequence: CASSSPGIQETQYF.

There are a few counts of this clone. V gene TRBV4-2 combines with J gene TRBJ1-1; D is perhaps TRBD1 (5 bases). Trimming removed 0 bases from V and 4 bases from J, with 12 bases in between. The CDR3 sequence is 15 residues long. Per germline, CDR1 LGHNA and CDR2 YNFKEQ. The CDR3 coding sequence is TGTGCCAGCAGCCAAGAAACGACAGTCCCCACTGAAGCTTTCTTT. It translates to CASSQETTVPTEAFF.

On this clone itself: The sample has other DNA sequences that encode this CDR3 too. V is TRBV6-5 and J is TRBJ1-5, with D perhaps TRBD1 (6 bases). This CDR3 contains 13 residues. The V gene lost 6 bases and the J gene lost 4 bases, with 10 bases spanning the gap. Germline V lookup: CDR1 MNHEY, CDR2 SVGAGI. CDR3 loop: CASRPDRNQPQHF. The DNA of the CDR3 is TGTGCCAGCAGACCTGACAGGAATCAGCCCCAGCATTTT.

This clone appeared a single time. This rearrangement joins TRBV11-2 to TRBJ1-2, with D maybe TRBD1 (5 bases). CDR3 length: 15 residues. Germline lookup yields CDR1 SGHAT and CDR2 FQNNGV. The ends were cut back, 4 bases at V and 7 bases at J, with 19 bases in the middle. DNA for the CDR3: TGTGCCAGCAGCTACGGGTCGGCAGGGTTGAGTGGCTACACCTTC. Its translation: CASSYGSAGLSGYTF.

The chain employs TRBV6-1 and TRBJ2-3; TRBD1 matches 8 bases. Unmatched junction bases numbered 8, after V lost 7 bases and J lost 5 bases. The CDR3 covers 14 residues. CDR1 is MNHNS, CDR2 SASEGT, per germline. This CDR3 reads CASIRQGREDTQYF. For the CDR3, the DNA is TGTGCCAGCATTAGACAGGGGCGGGAAGATACGCAGTATTTT.

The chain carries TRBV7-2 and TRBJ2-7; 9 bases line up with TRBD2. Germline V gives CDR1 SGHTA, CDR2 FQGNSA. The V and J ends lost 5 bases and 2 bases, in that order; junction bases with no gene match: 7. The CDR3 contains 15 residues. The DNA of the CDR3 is TGTGCCAGCAGCCTAGGGCTAGCGGGACCCTACGAGCAGTACTTC. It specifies CASSLGLAGPYEQYF.

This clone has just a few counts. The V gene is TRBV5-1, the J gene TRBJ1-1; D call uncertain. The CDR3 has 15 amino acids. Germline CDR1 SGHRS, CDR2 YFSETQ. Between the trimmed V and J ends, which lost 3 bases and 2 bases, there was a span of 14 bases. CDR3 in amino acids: CASSWAEGFNTEAFF. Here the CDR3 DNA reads TGCGCCAGCAGCTGGGCGGAGGGATTTAACACTGAAGCTTTCTTT.

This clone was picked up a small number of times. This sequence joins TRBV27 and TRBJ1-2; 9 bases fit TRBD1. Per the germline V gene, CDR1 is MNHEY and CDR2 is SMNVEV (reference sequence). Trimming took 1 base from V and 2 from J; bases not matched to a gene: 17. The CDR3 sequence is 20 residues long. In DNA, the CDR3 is TGTGCCAGCAGTTTATTCAGCCCCACGAACAGGGGGCGAAGAAACTATGGCTACACCTTC. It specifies CASSLFSPTNRGRRNYGYTF.

CDR3 sequence: CASSGGQFNQPQHF. CDR3 coding DNA: TGTGCCAGCAGCGGGGGACAGTTCAATCAGCCCCAGCATTTT. The rearrangement links TRBV5-6 to TRBJ1-5; 7 bases are shared with TRBD1. The CDR3 runs to 14 residues. The germline CDR1 and CDR2 sequences are SGHDT and YYEEEE. The junction had 4 bases not matched to a gene; V was cut back by 4 bases and J by 3 bases.

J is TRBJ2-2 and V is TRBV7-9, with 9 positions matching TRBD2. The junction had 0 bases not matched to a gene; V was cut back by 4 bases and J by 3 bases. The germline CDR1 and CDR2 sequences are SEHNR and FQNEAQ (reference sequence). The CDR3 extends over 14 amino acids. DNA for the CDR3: TGTGCCAGCAGCTCTAGCGGGGACACCGGGGAGCTGTTTTTT. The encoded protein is CASSSSGDTGELFF.

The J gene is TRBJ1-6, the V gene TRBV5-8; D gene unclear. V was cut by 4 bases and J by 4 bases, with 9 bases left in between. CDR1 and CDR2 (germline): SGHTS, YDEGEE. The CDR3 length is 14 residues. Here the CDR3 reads CASSRSVYNSPLHF. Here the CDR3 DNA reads TGTGCCAGCAGCCGCAGCGTTTATAATTCACCCCTCCACTTT.